By its share, the clone carrying this T cell receptor beta chain is medium-sized. V shed 3 bases, J shed 4 bases, and the junction held 6 bases outside the gene matches. Germline lookup yields CDR1 DFQATT and CDR2 SNEGSKA (reference sequence). The CDR3 spans 14 residues. This sample stems from a study of circulating CD8 cells and anti-PD-1 response in melanoma. Each library started from roughly 15 ng of total RNA using the QIAseq Immune Repertoire TCR panel. TCRdb reanalysed the reads using MiXCR and keeps one entry per CDR3 protein. The top ten clones hold roughly three fifths of a sample with about 680 distinct CDR3 sequences, around 7% of them seen once. Live CD3+CD8+TCRalphabeta+ cells were sorted into four subsets by PD-1 and/or TIGIT.

The source of this sequence is a human donor with melanoma. V is TRBV20-1 and J is TRBJ2-3, with 8 positions matching TRBD1. This sample comprised CD8+ T cells from PBMCs, obtained at baseline or after one month of anti-PD-1 therapy (not recorded which). The CDR3 spells CSASGAGGADTQYF. Here the CDR3 DNA reads TGCAGTGCTAGTGGGGCAGGGGGCGCAGATACGCAGTATTTT.